The 25 T cell receptor beta chains listed next were all sequenced from one sample in a study of blood T cell repertoires in COVID-19. TCRdb keeps only in-frame clones here, not all; method: immunoSEQ multiplex PCR. The repertoire holds tens of thousands of clones, with roughly 75% as singletons. What was sequenced was peripheral blood. The origin of the receptors is a woman aged 45-60 years with acute or convalescent COVID-19.

This chain links TRBV2 with TRBJ1-5; 9 bases match TRBD1. This CDR3 is 15 amino acids long. V dropped 8 bases and J dropped 2; count of bases not matched to a gene: 7. Per germline, CDR1 SNHLY and CDR2 FYNNEI. CDR3 amino acids: CASVLGQGGNQPQHF. CDR3 nucleotides: TGTGCCAGCGTATTGGGACAGGGAGGCAATCAGCCCCAGCATTTT.

The chain combines TRBV3-1 (or the pseudogene TRBV3-2) with TRBJ1-2, with D unresolved. V gave up 0 bases and J gave up 5 bases, with 4 bases separating them. Per germline, CDR1 LGHDT and CDR2 YNNKEL (reference sequence). The CDR3 runs to 12 residues. The CDR3 loop reads CASSQDLYGYTF. The DNA of the CDR3 is TGTGCCAGCAGCCAAGACCTATATGGCTACACCTTC.

The genes are TRBV3-1 (or the pseudogene TRBV3-2) and TRBJ2-2, with 10 bases lining up with TRBD1. V was pared by 1 base and J by 13 bases, with 9 bases of the junction left unmatched. The CDR3 loop spans 15 amino acids. Looked up from germline, CDR1 is LGHDT and CDR2 is YNNKEL (reference sequence). As DNA, the CDR3 is TGTGCCAGCAGCCAAGGTCGACAGGGGGCCTGGGGGCTGTTTTTT. Translating it yields CASSQGRQGAWGLFF.

J is TRBJ1-5 and V is TRBV4-1; TRBD1 matches at 7 bases. The V gene end was trimmed by 3 bases and the J gene end by 3 bases; junction bases not matched to a gene: 5. The CDR3 has 15 residues. CDR1 is MGHRA, CDR2 YSYEKL, per germline. CDR3 bases: TGCGCCAGCAGCCACCCTGACAGGGCCAATCAGCCCCAGCATTTT. Translated, it gives CASSHPDRANQPQHF.

The CDR3 sequence is CASVGGTGNTIYF. CDR3 nucleotide sequence: TGTGCCAGTGTAGGGGGAACTGGAAACACCATATATTTT. The chain couples TRBV27 to TRBJ1-3; weak D call: TRBD1 (6 bases). Trimming pared 9 bases from V and 2 bases from J, leaving 11 bases between. In germline, CDR1 is MNHEY, CDR2 SMNVEV (reference sequence). This CDR3 has 13 residues.

The chain has TRBV30 and TRBJ1-6, with a tentative D call TRBD1 (6 bases). The CDR3 is made up of 13 amino acids. Germline V gene sequence: CDR1 GTSNPN, CDR2 SVGIG (reference sequence). CDR3 in DNA: TGTGCGGTTAGGGACATTAATAATTCACCCCTCCACTTT. Translated: CAVRDINNSPLHF.

This chain connects TRBV15 to TRBJ2-1; the D is unclear. There are 12 residues in the CDR3. Deletions cut 5 bases from V and 7 bases from J, with 9 bases between. Germline CDR1 reads LNHNV; CDR2 reads YYDKDF (reference sequence). The CDR3 region has the DNA TGTGCCACCAGCGGGCAGAGAAATGAGCAGTTCTTC. This gives the protein CATSGQRNEQFF.

With regard to this clone: Other DNA sequences in this sample translate to the same CDR3. The J gene is TRBJ1-4, the V gene TRBV2; TRBD1 aligns across 10 bases. Germline CDR1 and CDR2: SNHLY and FYNNEI. V was clipped by 6 bases and J by 3 bases; unmatched bases: 4. The CDR3 loop spans 15 amino acids. As DNA, the CDR3 is TGTGCCAGCAGACGGGACAGGGGCCCTAATGAAAAACTGTTTTTT. It encodes CASRRDRGPNEKLFF.

This clone has just one count. This chain uses TRBV19 with TRBJ1-1; D may be TRBD1 (5 bases). This CDR3 has 14 residues. Per germline, CDR1 LNHDA and CDR2 SQIVND (reference sequence). V lost 5 bases and J 6 bases, leaving 16 bases between the germline ends. The CDR3 bases are TGTGCCAGTAGTTTGTGGAGGGGAGAGGCTGAAGCTTTCTTT. Its translation: CASSLWRGEAEAFF.

V usage is TRBV4-3 and J usage is TRBJ1-2, with 10 bases lining up with TRBD1. J lost 5 bases, V lost 1 base, and 10 bases had no gene match. This CDR3 has 17 residues. Germline loops: CDR1 LGHNA, CDR2 YSLEER. For the CDR3, the DNA is TGCGCCAGCAGCCAAGCAGGGGGGACAGGGGAGATGTATGGCTACACCTTC. Protein product: CASSQAGGTGEMYGYTF.

There are a few counts of this clone. The chain is built from TRBV10-3 and TRBJ1-6, with 7 bases lining up with TRBD1. The CDR3 has 14 residues. The germline V gene encodes CDR1 ENHRY and CDR2 SYGVKD. V dropped 4 bases and J dropped 9; count of bases not matched to a gene: 6. The CDR3 sequence is CAISGGQDFSPLHF. Here the CDR3 DNA reads TGTGCCATCAGTGGCGGACAGGATTTTTCACCCCTCCACTTT.

The rearrangement joins TRBV2 to TRBJ1-1; D unresolved. The CDR3 is made up of 14 amino acids. The V and J ends lost 7 bases and 0 bases respectively, with 12 bases between them. Germline V gene lookup returns CDR1 SNHLY and CDR2 FYNNEI. The CDR3 reads CASMVGLMNTEAFF. The CDR3 DNA reads TGTGCCAGCATGGTTGGCCTCATGAACACTGAAGCTTTCTTT.

CDR3 amino acids: CASSQDRGQGAMGYTF. The CDR3 DNA follows: TGCGCCAGCAGCCAAGATAGGGGACAGGGGGCGATGGGCTACACCTTC. The chain links TRBV4-1 to TRBJ1-2, with 12 bases matching TRBD1. From germline, CDR1 is MGHRA and CDR2 YSYEKL. V lost 0 bases, J lost 8 bases, and 7 bases stayed unmatched. The CDR3 runs to 16 residues.

The DNA for the CDR3 is TGTGCCAGCAGTTTATCAGGACAGGGGGCAAGGGGTGGCTACACCTTC. Amino acids: CASSLSGQGARGGYTF. The V call is TRBV28, the J call TRBJ1-2; 11 nucleotides align to TRBD1. The CDR3 is made up of 16 amino acids. V gave up 1 base and J gave up 7 bases; unmatched junction bases: 8. CDR1 MDHEN and CDR2 SYDVKM come from the germline V gene.

The CDR3 DNA sequence: TGTGCCAGCAGCGAACAGGGTGGGGCTGAAGCTTTCTTT. It is translated as CASSEQGGAEAFF. This chain connects TRBV2 to TRBJ1-1; D is possibly TRBD1 (6 bases). The CDR3 has 13 amino acids. V lost 6 bases and J lost 6, with 14 bases in between. The germline gives CDR1 SNHLY, CDR2 FYNNEI.

The rearrangement links TRBV2 to TRBJ1-4, with TRBD1 as a possible D gene (6 bases). The CDR3 is 14 residues long. V lost 7 bases, J lost 4 bases, and 13 bases lay in between. Germline V gene lookup returns CDR1 SNHLY and CDR2 FYNNEI. CDR3 sequence: CASKEGGDNEKLFF. In DNA form, the CDR3 reads TGTGCCAGCAAGGAAGGGGGGGATAATGAAAAACTGTTTTTT.

This clone showed up many times. The gene calls are TRBV28 and TRBJ1-5; no firm D call. The CDR3 is made up of 15 amino acids. Germline loops: CDR1 MDHEN, CDR2 SYDVKM. The V gene lost 3 bases and the J gene lost 4 bases, with 13 bases spanning the gap. This chain's CDR3 is CASSFLQVSNQPQHF. In DNA, the CDR3 is TGTGCCAGCAGTTTCCTCCAGGTTTCGAATCAGCCCCAGCATTTT.

This chain joins TRBV7-9 and TRBJ1-3, with D uncertain. The CDR3 loop spans 14 amino acids. Trimming cost V 1 base and J 4 bases, with 8 bases left between them. Germline V CDR1 and CDR2: SEHNR, FQNEAQ (reference sequence). The CDR3 DNA sequence: TGTGCCAGCAGCTTAGGAGGTTCCGGAAACACCATATATTTT. Residues: CASSLGGSGNTIYF.

The chain carries TRBV2 and TRBJ1-4, with D unresolved. V was shortened by 4 bases and J by 8 bases, with 14 bases between the two germline ends. The CDR3 is 14 residues long. Germline V gene data show CDR1 as SNHLY and CDR2 as FYNNEI. CDR3 DNA sequence: TGTGCCAGCAGTGCTCCGGATACGAGGGAAAAACTGTTTTTT. Translated: CASSAPDTREKLFF. Using reference TRBV2 and TRBJ1-4 for the parts outside the CDR3, the full variable domain is EPEVTQTPSHQVTQMGQEVILRCVPISNHLYFYWYRQILGQKVEFLVSFYNNEISEKSEIFDDQFSVERPDGSNFTLKIRSTKLEDSAMYFCASSAPDTREKLFFGSGTQLSVL.

The gene calls are TRBV11-1 and TRBJ2-7, with 7 bases that match TRBD1. The CDR3 contains 15 residues. Germline CDR1 and CDR2: SGHAT and FQDESV (reference sequence). Germline trimming cut 3 bases from V and 3 bases from J; bases unmatched to any gene: 8. The CDR3 sequence: CASSLQTGSNYEQYF. As DNA, the CDR3 is TGTGCCAGCAGCTTGCAGACAGGGTCTAACTACGAGCAGTACTTC.

This clone has a handful of counts. The rearrangement uses TRBV7-3 and TRBJ1-2; D gene uncertain. Looked up from germline, CDR1 is SGHTA and CDR2 is FQGTGA. Trimming shortened V by 1 base and J by 8 bases, and 14 bases separated the two germline ends. The CDR3 is 14 amino acids. The CDR3 bases are TGTGCCAGCAGCTTAATGGGGTCCCCGGGGGGCTACACCTTC. Its protein product is CASSLMGSPGGYTF.

As concerns this clone: The sample carries other DNA sequences with the same CDR3. This rearrangement joins TRBV29-1 to TRBJ1-2, with unresolved D. The CDR3 is 13 amino acids. Germline CDR1 and CDR2: SQVTM and ANQGSEA. V was cut by 4 bases and J by 3 bases, with 12 bases left in between. This CDR3 is CSVAPRRDYGYTF. The CDR3 DNA sequence: TGCAGCGTTGCCCCCAGGCGGGACTATGGCTACACCTTC.

The V call is TRBV5-1, the J call TRBJ1-2; 8 bases map to TRBD1. V was clipped by 0 bases and J by 11 bases; unmatched bases: 12. The V gene's germline CDR1 is SGHRS and CDR2 YFSETQ. CDR3 length: 15 residues. The CDR3 DNA sequence: TGCGCCAGCAGCTTGGCCGACAGGGGTATCGTGGATTACACCTTC. Protein product: CASSLADRGIVDYTF.

The rearrangement uses TRBV6-5 and TRBJ1-6; D remains unclear. V lost 2 bases and J lost 7, with 3 bases in between. Germline V lookup: CDR1 MNHEY, CDR2 SVGAGI. CDR3 size: 12 residues. The CDR3 DNA reads as TGTGCCAGCAGTTACCTGAATTCACCCCTCCACTTT. Its protein is CASSYLNSPLHF.

V and J are TRBV19 and TRBJ1-1; D is uncertain. This CDR3 has 13 amino acids. Trimming removed 6 bases from V and 4 bases from J, with 12 bases in between. Germline V gene sequence: CDR1 LNHDA, CDR2 SQIVND (reference sequence). DNA for the CDR3: TGTGCCAGTAGGGCGGTAACGGCCACTGAAGCTTTCTTT. Translating it yields CASRAVTATEAFF.